Below are 21 T cell receptor beta chains sequenced from a single sample in a study of blood T cells in healthy people across ages. Primers used in a second PCR of roughly 7 to 12 cycles were a sample-barcoded 5' primer and a J-beta primer mix. TCRdb reanalysed the 5' RACE reads using MiXCR and keeps one entry per CDR3 protein. The table records hundreds of thousands of distinct CDR3 sequences, roughly 60% of them present only once. Sequenced: blood. The receptors were sampled from a man under 40 in good health.

A remark on this clonotype: At one boundary the junction diverges from the germline segment, which might be a read error. The chain couples TRBV4-1 to TRBJ2-7; D is perhaps TRBD1 or TRBD2 (5 bases each). Per germline, CDR1 MGHRA and CDR2 YSYEKL. The CDR3 extends over 15 amino acids. CDR3 loop: CASSQVAGGSYVQYF. CDR3 sequence (DNA): TGCGCCAGCAGCCAAGTTGCTGGGGGATCCTACGTGCAGTACTTC.

The chain recombines TRBV20-1 with TRBJ2-7; 7 bases fit TRBD2. The trim removed 5 bases at V and 0 bases at J, leaving 7 bases unmatched. Germline assignment: CDR1 DFQATT and CDR2 SNEGSKA (reference sequence). The CDR3 covers 14 residues. DNA of the CDR3: TGCAGTGCTCCCCTACAGCGGGGCTCCTACGAGCAGTACTTC. Its protein product is CSAPLQRGSYEQYF.

The chain has TRBV6-6 and TRBJ1-1, with TRBD1 as a possible D gene (5 bases). Germline V gene lookup returns CDR1 MNHNY and CDR2 SVGAGI (reference sequence). Trimming took off 4 bases at V and 1 base at J, with 13 bases between the two ends. The CDR3 has 15 residues. The CDR3 sequence: CASSSGDGPNTEAFF. In nucleotides, the CDR3 is TGTGCCAGCAGTTCCGGGGACGGCCCGAACACTGAAGCTTTCTTT.

The chain couples TRBV16 to TRBJ1-5; 10 nucleotides agree with TRBD1. V lost 4 bases and J lost 7; bases outside the gene matches: 4. CDR3 length: 14 amino acids. The germline CDR1 and CDR2 sequences are KGHSY and FQNENV. CDR3 in amino acids: CASSPRTGGQPQHF. DNA of the CDR3: TGTGCCAGCAGCCCCCGGACAGGGGGGCAGCCCCAGCATTTT.

The CDR3: CASSRGTARYTF. CDR3 nucleotide sequence: TGTGCCAGCAGTAGGGGGACAGCCCGCTACACCTTC. The J gene is TRBJ1-2, the V gene TRBV12-3 or TRBV12-4, with TRBD1 matching 7 bases. CDR3 length: 12 amino acids. V lost 5 bases, J lost 9 bases, and 6 bases stayed unmatched.

This clonotype is deemed medium-sized. The chain employs TRBV29-1 and TRBJ2-3; TRBD2 agrees at 13 bases. There are 13 residues in the CDR3. After removal of 8 bases from V and 4 bases from J, the junction contained 3 bases not matched to a gene. Germline CDR1 and CDR2: SQVTM and ANQGSEA. CDR3 sequence (DNA): TGCAGCCTCGGGACTAGCGGGGCAGATACGCAGTATTTT. It specifies CSLGTSGADTQYF.

This clonotype was observed a few times. The chain couples TRBV12-3 or TRBV12-4 to TRBJ1-1; maybe TRBD1 (6 bases). The CDR3 length is 15 residues. Between the trimmed V and J ends, which lost 9 bases and 4 bases, there was a span of 21 bases. CDR3 residues: CASSEQGGGITEAFF. In nucleotides, the CDR3 is TGTGCCAGTAGTGAACAGGGAGGTGGAATCACTGAAGCTTTCTTT.

The chain joins TRBV9 to TRBJ2-4; 7 bases match TRBD1. The closer fit of TRBJ2-7 to the DNA end suggests the J call may be wrong. This CDR3 spans 14 amino acids. Germline V gene sequence: CDR1 SGDLS, CDR2 YYNGEE. The CDR3 loop is CASRTSRQGNEQYF. The CDR3 bases are TGTGCCAGCAGAACCTCGAGACAGGGCAACGAGCAGTACTTC.

The chain carries TRBV2 and TRBJ2-4; 10 positions match TRBD2. The better agreement between TRBJ2-5 and the DNA end casts doubt on the J call. Germline values: CDR1 SNHLY, CDR2 FYNNEI. The CDR3 is 15 residues long. As DNA, the CDR3 is TGTGCCAGCAGTGGGCTAGCGGGAGATCTAGAGACCCAGTACTTC. Amino acids: CASSGLAGDLETQYF.

This clonotype was found once. The chain combines TRBV12-3 or TRBV12-4 with TRBJ2-1; D might be TRBD2 (5 bases). The V end lost 8 bases, the J end lost 7 bases, and 21 bases lay between the germline ends. The CDR3 has 15 amino acids. The CDR3 coding sequence is TGTGCCAGCTCCGGAGGCAGGCTTGGTGTGAATGAGCAGTTCTTC. This encodes CASSGGRLGVNEQFF.

The chain uses TRBV7-2 and TRBJ2-1; D unclear. The CDR3 has 14 residues. Between the trimmed V and J ends, which lost 6 bases and 4 bases, there was a span of 13 bases. Germline CDR1 is SGHTA and CDR2 is FQGNSA. CDR3 amino acids: CASRFWSVYNEQFF. In nucleotides, the CDR3 is TGTGCCAGCAGATTTTGGTCGGTTTACAATGAGCAGTTCTTC.

The chain recombines TRBV9 with TRBJ2-7, with a possible D match to TRBD2 (7 bases). The CDR3 contains 16 residues. Between the trimmed V and J ends, which lost 5 bases and 1 base, there was a span of 19 bases. The germline gives CDR1 SGDLS, CDR2 YYNGEE. The CDR3 spells CASRGRGGTKSYEQYF. CDR3 sequence (DNA): TGTGCCAGCAGGGGGAGGGGGGGGACGAAATCCTACGAGCAGTACTTC. The full variable domain, rest sourced from reference TRBV9 and TRBJ2-7, is DSGVTQTPKHLITATGQRVTLRCSPRSGDLSVYWYQQSLDQGLQFLIQYYNGEERAKGNILERFSAQQFPDLHSELNLSSLELGDSALYFCASRGRGGTKSYEQYFGPGTRLTVT.

The gene calls are TRBV30 and TRBJ2-1; D is undetermined. The CDR3 runs 13 residues. Per the germline V gene, CDR1 is GTSNPN and CDR2 is SVGIG (reference sequence). The V end was cut by 0 bases, the J end by 2 bases, with 5 bases between. The CDR3 here is CAWSVATYNEQFF. In nucleotides, the CDR3 is TGTGCCTGGAGTGTGGCTACCTACAATGAGCAGTTCTTC.

The chain uses TRBV28 and TRBJ1-1, with D possibly being TRBD1 (6 bases). CDR3 length: 13 amino acids. Germline-derived CDR1 and CDR2 are MDHEN and SYDVKM. V was trimmed by 6 bases and J by 4 bases, leaving 12 bases between them. Here the CDR3 DNA reads TGTGCCAGCAGACCCACAGGGAGCACTGAAGCTTTCTTT. It encodes CASRPTGSTEAFF.

This clonotype was picked up a small number of times. V usage is TRBV5-1 and J usage is TRBJ1-2; D unclear. CDR3 length: 13 residues. V gave up 3 bases and J gave up 6 bases, with 12 bases separating them. CDR1 is SGHRS and CDR2 is YFSETQ in the germline V gene. CDR3 in amino acids: CASSWLDKDGYTF. The CDR3 coding sequence is TGCGCCAGCAGCTGGCTGGATAAGGATGGCTACACCTTC.

This chain links TRBV28 with TRBJ2-1; 7 nucleotides line up with TRBD2. V shed 2 bases, J shed 1 base, and the junction held 5 bases outside the gene matches. The CDR3 has 16 amino acids. Germline assignment: CDR1 MDHEN and CDR2 SYDVKM. For the CDR3, the DNA is TGTGCCAGCAGTTTAGGAGGGGAGGGGTCCTACAATGAGCAGTTCTTC. This gives the protein CASSLGGEGSYNEQFF.

V usage is TRBV20-1 and J usage is TRBJ2-3; 8 bases match TRBD1. V lost 2 bases, J lost 8 bases, and 9 bases stayed unmatched. The germline CDR1 and CDR2 sequences are DFQATT and SNEGSKA (reference sequence). CDR3 length: 14 amino acids. The CDR3 sequence is CSARPTGGGGTQYF. CDR3 DNA: TGCAGTGCTAGACCCACAGGGGGAGGCGGTACGCAGTATTTT.

The rearrangement links TRBV6-2 or TRBV6-3 to TRBJ2-1; 14 bases match TRBD2. CDR3 length: 17 residues. J lost 7 bases, V lost 2 bases, and 7 bases had no gene match. Germline CDR1 is MNHEY and CDR2 is SVGEGT. DNA of the CDR3: TGTGCCAGCAGTTACCCCTTGGGACTAGCGGGAGTGAATGAGCAGTTCTTC. It translates to CASSYPLGLAGVNEQFF.

This chain links TRBV9 with TRBJ2-1, with 7 bases matching TRBD2. CDR1 SGDLS and CDR2 YYNGEE come from the germline V gene. Unmatched junction bases numbered 10, after V lost 0 bases and J lost 10 bases. This CDR3 has 15 amino acids. CDR3 in amino acids: CASSVVLARQSEQFF. DNA for the CDR3: TGTGCCAGCAGCGTAGTACTAGCGCGACAATCCGAGCAGTTCTTC. Together with reference TRBV9 and TRBJ2-1, the CDR3 gives the full variable domain: DSGVTQTPKHLITATGQRVTLRCSPRSGDLSVYWYQQSLDQGLQFLIQYYNGEERAKGNILERFSAQQFPDLHSELNLSSLELGDSALYFCASSVVLARQSEQFFGPGTRLTVL.

This clonotype occurred a few times. The chain employs TRBV7-9 and TRBJ1-2, with TRBD1 identical over 7 bases. Germline lookup yields CDR1 SEHNR and CDR2 FQNEAQ (reference sequence). The J segment lost 0 bases and the V segment lost 1 base, leaving 8 bases of the junction unmatched. CDR3 length: 17 residues. The CDR3 here is CASSLEGQPTPNYGYTF. CDR3 nucleotide sequence: TGTGCCAGCAGCTTAGAGGGACAGCCGACTCCTAACTATGGCTACACCTTC.

This clonotype was seen repeatedly, ten times or more. This sequence may be a read error, since a much larger clone differs from it by one base. The chain has TRBV4-2 and TRBJ2-7; D possibly corresponds to TRBD2 (6 bases). There are 15 residues in the CDR3. Trimming pared 1 base from V and 3 bases from J, leaving 13 bases between. Germline V lookup: CDR1 LGHNA, CDR2 YNFKEQ. The CDR3 bases are TGTGCCAGCAGCCAAGCACGCGGCGGGGTCTACGAGCAGTACTTC. Translation gives CASSQARGGVYEQYF.